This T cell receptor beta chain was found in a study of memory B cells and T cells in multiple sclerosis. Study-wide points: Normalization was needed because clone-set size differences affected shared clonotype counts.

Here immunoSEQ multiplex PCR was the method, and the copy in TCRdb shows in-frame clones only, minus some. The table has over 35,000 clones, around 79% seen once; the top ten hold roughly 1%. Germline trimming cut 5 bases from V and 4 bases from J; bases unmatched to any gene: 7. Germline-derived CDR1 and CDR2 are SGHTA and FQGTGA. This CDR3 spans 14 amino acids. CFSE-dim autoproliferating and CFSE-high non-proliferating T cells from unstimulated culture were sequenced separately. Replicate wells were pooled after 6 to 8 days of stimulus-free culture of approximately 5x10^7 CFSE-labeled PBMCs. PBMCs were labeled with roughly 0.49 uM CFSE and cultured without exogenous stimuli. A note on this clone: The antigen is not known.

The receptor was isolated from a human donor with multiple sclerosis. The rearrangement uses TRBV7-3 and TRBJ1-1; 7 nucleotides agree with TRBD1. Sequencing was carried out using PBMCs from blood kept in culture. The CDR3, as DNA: TGTGCCAGCAGCCTCTCAGGGGGTGGCACTGAAGCTTTCTTT. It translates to CASSLSGGGTEAFF.